These T cell receptor beta chains were read from a single sample in a study of T cell changes during pregnancy in multiple sclerosis. The assay was immunoSEQ multiplex PCR, and TCRdb's table has in-frame clones only and misses some. The sample has about 80,000 clones, 85% to 95% seen once. Sequencing used peripheral blood, obtained after pregnancy. Every receptor here comes from a female donor in good health, enrolled as a control in a pregnancy study. Each CDR3 is given without its conserved first and last residue. The D gene is left open where the match is weak.

D gene: TRBD2
V gene: TRBV15
CDR3 protein: ATSISSGTSTDTQY

D gene: TRBD1
V gene: TRBV6-6
CDR3 protein: ASSQTGDDYEQY

D gene: .
V gene: TRBV11-2
CDR3 protein: ASSLSGLETQY

D gene: TRBD2
V gene: TRBV4-3
CDR3 protein: ASSQEGGSRTDTQY

D gene: .
V gene: TRBV4-3
CDR3 protein: ASSQTAEAYNEQF

D gene: TRBD1
V gene: TRBV7-3
CDR3 protein: ASSGTDRRELF

D gene: TRBD2
V gene: TRBV7-2
CDR3 protein: ASSPGGSGANVLT

D gene: TRBD1
V gene: TRBV11-2
CDR3 protein: ASSPTGQGTNQPQH

D gene: .
V gene: TRBV6-5
CDR3 protein: ASSYRGGRANEKLF

D gene: .
V gene: TRBV5-4
CDR3 protein: ASSLPRLGVDTQY

D gene: .
V gene: TRBV21-1
CDR3 protein: ASSNPDRGPESNQPQH

D gene: TRBD1
V gene: TRBV6-5
CDR3 protein: ASSYADRGPYNEQF

D gene: TRBD1
V gene: TRBV5-4
CDR3 protein: ASSPFGRDRGLSDDTEAF

D gene: .
V gene: TRBV2
CDR3 protein: ASTGQSSYEQY

D gene: .
V gene: TRBV5-3
CDR3 protein: ARITRGRIRIGPGNTIY

D gene: .
V gene: TRBV13
CDR3 protein: ASSLGLLEGGTDTQY

D gene: TRBD2
V gene: TRBV18
CDR3 protein: ASATSGGEGVQY

D gene: TRBD1
V gene: TRBV7-2
CDR3 protein: ASSFGTGYREQY

D gene: .
V gene: TRBV6-6
CDR3 protein: ASSFQAPNTGELF

D gene: .
V gene: TRBV13
CDR3 protein: ASRPPVGSEAF

D gene: .
V gene: TRBV30
CDR3 protein: AWSLAREYGYT

D gene: TRBD1
V gene: TRBV5-1
CDR3 protein: ASSSTGGGLEQF

D gene: TRBD2
V gene: TRBV9
CDR3 protein: ASSVRGSPYEQY

D gene: TRBD1
V gene: TRBV28
CDR3 protein: ASQQGGAYEQY

D gene: TRBD2
V gene: TRBV18
CDR3 protein: ASSPPSGGAARQY

D gene: .
V gene: TRBV23-1
CDR3 protein: ASSQSEGLCNQPQH

D gene: TRBD1
V gene: TRBV9
CDR3 protein: ASSVGTGGPGANVLT

D gene: TRBD2
V gene: TRBV30
CDR3 protein: AWSGFRRTSGSTGGELF

D gene: TRBD1
V gene: TRBV6-5
CDR3 protein: ASSYWTGVNTEAF

D gene: TRBD2
V gene: TRBV7-2
CDR3 protein: ASSLLRTRETQY

D gene: TRBD1
V gene: TRBV28
CDR3 protein: ASSLTGSSYEQY

D gene: TRBD1
V gene: TRBV13
CDR3 protein: ASSTGQGTSGYT

D gene: .
V gene: TRBV18
CDR3 protein: ASSPSPLRESTEAF

D gene: TRBD2
V gene: TRBV27
CDR3 protein: ASIPSTSGPNIRTDTQY

D gene: .
V gene: TRBV5-3
CDR3 protein: ARSLSNGQGGGNEQF

D gene: TRBD1
V gene: TRBV7-2
CDR3 protein: ASSLDRETQY

D gene: TRBD2
V gene: TRBV7-6
CDR3 protein: ASSLEGSSGDEQY

D gene: .
V gene: TRBV18
CDR3 protein: ASSPTGPNTEAF

D gene: .
V gene: TRBV5-1
CDR3 protein: ASSLVVGQNTEAF

D gene: .
V gene: TRBV5-1
CDR3 protein: ASSFGFAETNEKLF

D gene: .
V gene: TRBV27
CDR3 protein: ASSSGTRGRYEQY

D gene: .
V gene: TRBV4-1
CDR3 protein: ASSPFLASLANEQF

D gene: .
V gene: TRBV29-1
CDR3 protein: SARRDLSYEQY

D gene: .
V gene: TRBV6-5
CDR3 protein: ASSLLDSNYGYT

D gene: .
V gene: TRBV30
CDR3 protein: AWSSGNGYT

D gene: TRBD2
V gene: TRBV7-8
CDR3 protein: ASSLVGGVRTSGRDTQY

D gene: .
V gene: TRBV11-2
CDR3 protein: ASSFTYRGKGDDEQF

D gene: .
V gene: TRBV27
CDR3 protein: ASSLSGSYEQY

D gene: TRBD1
V gene: TRBV10-3
CDR3 protein: AISPTGMNTEAF

D gene: TRBD1
V gene: TRBV18
CDR3 protein: ASSPTTGGRQPQH

D gene: TRBD2
V gene: TRBV12-5
CDR3 protein: ASGTAGTSGGAADTQY

D gene: TRBD2
V gene: TRBV28
CDR3 protein: ASSVSGGGGTGELF

D gene: .
V gene: TRBV29-1
CDR3 protein: SVGAGARNGYT

D gene: .
V gene: TRBV2
CDR3 protein: ASSAGATDTQY

D gene: TRBD1
V gene: TRBV6-6
CDR3 protein: ASSYDRGHSPLH

D gene: .
V gene: TRBV5-8
CDR3 protein: ASSLLLSGNTIY

D gene: .
V gene: TRBV19
CDR3 protein: ASSKDSQGGTEAF

D gene: .
V gene: TRBV18
CDR3 protein: ASSPPQGRSGYT